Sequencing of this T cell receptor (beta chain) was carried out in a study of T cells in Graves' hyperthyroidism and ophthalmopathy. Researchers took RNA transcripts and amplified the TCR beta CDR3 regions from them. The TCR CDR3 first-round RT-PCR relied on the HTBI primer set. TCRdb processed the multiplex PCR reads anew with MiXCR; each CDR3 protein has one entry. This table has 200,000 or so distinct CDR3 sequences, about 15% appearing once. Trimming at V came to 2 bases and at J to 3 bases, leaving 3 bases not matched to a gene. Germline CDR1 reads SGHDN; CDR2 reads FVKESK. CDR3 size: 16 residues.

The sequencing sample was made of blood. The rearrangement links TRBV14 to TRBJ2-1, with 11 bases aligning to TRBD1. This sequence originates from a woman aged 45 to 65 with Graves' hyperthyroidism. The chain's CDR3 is CASSQRDRGYYNEQFF. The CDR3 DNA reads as TGTGCCAGCAGCCAAAGGGACAGGGGGTACTACAATGAGCAGTTCTTC.